This T cell receptor beta chain was sequenced for a study of shared clonotypes between healthy human individuals. Study background: Three CD4 naive, three CD4 memory, two CD8 naive and one CD8 memory plate were used per donor.

Data came from immunoSEQ multiplex PCR; TCRdb stores just in-frame clones and leaves some out. The sample consists of some 500,000 clones, 95% to 96% of them appearing once. CD4+ cells underwent separation, giving CD45RA+ naive and CD45RA-negative memory subsets. Germline V CDR1 and CDR2: MRHNA, SNTAGT. With 3 bases removed from V and 0 bases from J, the gap between germline ends came to 3 bases. This CDR3 region has 13 residues. The J gene is TRBJ1-5, the V gene TRBV6-4; unclear D gene. What was sequenced was naive CD4+ T cells sorted from blood. Subset specified: CD45RA+ positively selected. This TCR was sampled from a woman younger than 45 in good health. The CDR3 bases are TGTGCCAGCAGTGAGAGTAGCAATCAGCCCCAGCATTTT. Translation gives CASSESSNQPQHF.